Each of the 2 T cell receptor beta chains below was sequenced from the same sample in a study of Ad26.COV2.S vaccination and SARS-CoV-2 variants. Profiling relied on immunoSEQ multiplex PCR, and the TCRdb table lists in-frame clones only, not all of them. The repertoire holds 440,000 or so clones, with 92% as singletons. Described treatment: around 19 received Ad26.COV2.S at low or high dose, single or two shots; a few received placebo; per-sample allocation not given. All samples were drawn on day 63, counting from the first vaccine or placebo injection. The source was peripheral blood, collected in a trial of Ad26.COV2.S vaccine versus placebo. Source of these receptors: a person between 18 and 60 years old who received the Ad26.COV2.S COVID-19 vaccine or a placebo.

The chain recombines TRBV6-1 with TRBJ2-2; 11 bases map to TRBD2. The germline V gene encodes CDR1 MNHNS and CDR2 SASEGT. The V segment lost 2 bases and the J segment 5 bases; nucleotides outside the gene matches: 4. The CDR3 sequence is 16 residues long. The CDR3 loop reads CASSERASGGTGELFF. For the CDR3, the DNA is TGTGCCAGCAGTGAAAGGGCTAGCGGGGGGACCGGGGAGCTGTTTTTT.

This clone appeared a single time. The chain recombines TRBV9 with TRBJ2-1, with 12 positions matching TRBD2. The CDR3 has 18 residues. In germline, CDR1 is SGDLS, CDR2 YYNGEE. The J segment lost 8 bases and the V segment lost 0 bases, leaving 12 bases of the junction unmatched. The CDR3 bases are TGTGCCAGCAGCGTAGCACTAACTAGCGGGGGGCTTTTCGATGAGCAGTTCTTC. The encoded protein is CASSVALTSGGLFDEQFF.